One sample yielded the 15 T cell receptor beta chains listed below, sequenced in a study of shared clonotypes between healthy human individuals. CD8 cells classed as naive were CD45RO-negative and positively selected for CCR7, excluding terminally differentiated effector memory CD45RA+ cells. The data were produced by immunoSEQ multiplex PCR, yet TCRdb's version contains in-frame clones alone and is incomplete. Counted here are approximately 720,000 clones, around 90% occurring once; the ten biggest clones make up 24%. Sample: naive CD8+ T cells sorted from blood. The receptors derive from a man between 25 and 39 years old in good health.

V is TRBV4-1 and J is TRBJ2-7; 8 nucleotides agree with TRBD2. The CDR3 has 16 residues. The germline CDR1 and CDR2 sequences are MGHRA and YSYEKL. After removal of 0 bases from V and 3 bases from J, the junction contained 7 bases not matched to a gene. DNA of the CDR3: TGCGCCAGCAGCCAAGAACTAGCGGAGGTCCTCTACGAGCAGTACTTC. The encoded protein is CASSQELAEVLYEQYF.

The chain couples TRBV5-1 to TRBJ1-5, with D possibly TRBD1 on 5 matching bases. The germline V and J ends were trimmed by 0 bases and 4 bases, with 14 bases remaining between them. The CDR3 is made up of 16 amino acids. The germline CDR1 and CDR2 sequences are SGHRS and YFSETQ. The CDR3 DNA reads as TGCGCCAGCAGCTTGGAGGGACCGCAAGCTAATCAGCCCCAGCATTTT. This translates into CASSLEGPQANQPQHF.

This clone was recorded only once. This chain uses TRBV10-2 with TRBJ2-1, with unresolved D. The germline CDR1 and CDR2 sequences are WSHSY and SAAADI. V gave up 5 bases and J gave up 4 bases, with 6 bases separating them. CDR3 length: 12 residues. The CDR3 sequence is CASSTSYNEQFF. CDR3 sequence (DNA): TGCGCCAGCAGTACGAGTTACAATGAGCAGTTCTTC.

This chain connects TRBV5-6 to TRBJ2-1; perhaps D is TRBD1 or TRBD2 (5 bases each). Germline CDR1 is SGHDT and CDR2 is YYEEEE. V lost 0 bases and J lost 4, with 11 bases in between. The CDR3 contains 15 residues. CDR3 nucleotide sequence: TGTGCCAGCAGCTTGGGAATTGGGGGATACAATGAGCAGTTCTTC. Its protein is CASSLGIGGYNEQFF.

V usage is TRBV7-3 and J usage is TRBJ1-1, with D uncertain. V lost 1 base, J lost 2 bases, and 8 bases lay in between. The CDR3 length is 14 residues. Germline lookup yields CDR1 SGHTA and CDR2 FQGTGA. The CDR3 sequence: CASSLNVGNTEAFF. CDR3 nucleotides: TGTGCCAGCAGCTTAAACGTAGGAAACACTGAAGCTTTCTTT. The variable domain in full, completed from reference TRBV7-3 and TRBJ1-1, reads GAGVSQTPSNKVTEKGKYVELRCDPISGHTALYWYRQSLGQGPEFLIYFQGTGAADDSGLPNDRFFAVRPEGSVSTLKIQRTERGDSAVYLCASSLNVGNTEAFFGQGTRLTVV.

The chain employs TRBV7-9 and TRBJ2-7; 8 bases fit TRBD2. The germline V gene has CDR1 SEHNR and CDR2 FQNEAQ (reference sequence). The CDR3 contains 14 residues. The V segment lost 5 bases and the J segment 4 bases; nucleotides outside the gene matches: 7. CDR3 region: CASSAGGVGYEQYF. The CDR3 coding sequence is TGTGCCAGCAGCGCGGGGGGCGTGGGGTACGAGCAGTACTTC.

The genes are TRBV19 and TRBJ1-4; a weak D match, TRBD1 (6 bases). V gave up 3 bases and J gave up 7 bases, with 18 bases separating them. The CDR3 has 16 residues. The germline gives CDR1 LNHDA, CDR2 SQIVND (reference sequence). CDR3 nucleotide sequence: TGTGCCAGTAGTATCTTTTTTGACAGGAGGATTGAAAAACTGTTTTTT. Translated, it gives CASSIFFDRRIEKLFF.

The chain couples TRBV27 to TRBJ2-1, with 8 bases fitting TRBD2. Germline CDR1 is MNHEY and CDR2 is SMNVEV (reference sequence). Trimming removed 10 bases from V and 2 bases from J; junction bases left unmatched: 13. This CDR3 region has 16 residues. The CDR3 loop reads CATLPFSGKAYNEQFF. The CDR3 nucleotides read TGTGCCACCCTCCCCTTTAGCGGGAAGGCCTACAATGAGCAGTTCTTC.

This sequence joins TRBV5-1 and TRBJ1-1; 8 bases line up with TRBD1. V shed 4 bases, J shed 3 bases, and the junction held 8 bases outside the gene matches. The CDR3 totals 15 residues. Germline CDR1 SGHRS, CDR2 YFSETQ. CDR3 residues: CASSLRQGPDTEAFF. CDR3 DNA: TGCGCCAGCAGCCTAAGACAGGGGCCCGACACTGAAGCTTTCTTT.

This chain joins TRBV10-3 and TRBJ2-1; TRBD1 is a possible D gene (6 bases). V was trimmed by 6 bases and J by 9 bases, leaving 30 bases between them. The CDR3 runs 18 residues. Germline V gene lookup returns CDR1 ENHRY and CDR2 SYGVKD. This CDR3 is CAISVSGPAIRGDIEQFF. In DNA, the CDR3 is TGTGCCATCAGCGTTTCTGGGCCCGCCATCCGAGGGGACATTGAGCAGTTCTTC.

J is TRBJ2-7 and V is TRBV6-1; no reliable D call. V was shortened by 6 bases and J by 3 bases, with 15 bases between the two germline ends. CDR1 MNHNS and CDR2 SASEGT come from the germline V gene. The CDR3 is 14 amino acids. Here the CDR3 DNA reads TGTGCCAGCAGGGATGGATCTTCCCGCTACGAGCAGTACTTC. Translating gives CASRDGSSRYEQYF.

Remarks on this clone: Other DNA sequences in the sample encode the same CDR3. The CDR3 region has the DNA TGCGCCAGCAGCTGGACTAGCGGGATTTACGAGCAGTACTTC. The encoded protein is CASSWTSGIYEQYF. V usage is TRBV5-1 and J usage is TRBJ2-7, with 12 nucleotides matching TRBD2. This CDR3 is 14 amino acids long. CDR1 is SGHRS and CDR2 is YFSETQ in the germline V gene. Trimming cost V 3 bases and J 4 bases; bases outside gene matches: 2.

The chain combines TRBV7-9 with TRBJ2-2, with D perhaps TRBD1 (6 bases). Germline V gene lookup returns CDR1 SEHNR and CDR2 FQNEAQ (reference sequence). Trimming removed 4 bases at V and 0 bases at J, with 18 bases between. The CDR3 is 18 amino acids. CDR3 loop: CASSSTRDTSTNTGELFF. The CDR3 bases are TGTGCCAGCAGCTCCACCCGGGACACATCTACGAACACCGGGGAGCTGTTTTTT.

The rearrangement links TRBV28 to TRBJ2-3, with 9 bases aligning to TRBD2. There are 15 residues in the CDR3. The ends lost 3 bases at V and 5 bases at J; junction bases unmatched: 6. From germline, CDR1 is MDHEN and CDR2 SYDVKM. CDR3 DNA sequence: TGTGCCAGCAGTTTTCTAGCGGGAAAGTTAGATACGCAGTATTTT. Protein: CASSFLAGKLDTQYF.

V usage is TRBV6-5 and J usage is TRBJ2-7; possible D gene TRBD1, 5 bases. This CDR3 region has 13 residues. The germline V and J ends were trimmed by 5 bases and 2 bases, with 10 bases remaining between them. Germline V gene sequence: CDR1 MNHEY, CDR2 SVGAGI. CDR3 bases: TGTGCCAGCAGTCAGTCGACAGCCTACGAGCAGTACTTC. Its protein product is CASSQSTAYEQYF.